Shown below are 3 T cell receptor beta chains from a single sample sequenced in a study of blood T cell repertoires in COVID-19. The assay was immunoSEQ multiplex PCR, and TCRdb's table has in-frame clones only and misses some. The sample has about 280,000 clones, about four fifths seen once; the top ten hold about 5%. Sequencing used PBMCs or T cells enriched from blood (not recorded which). These receptor sequences come from a man aged 40-49 years who had been exposed to COVID-19.

This chain connects TRBV5-1 to TRBJ2-5; 9 nucleotides align to TRBD2. With 7 bases clipped from V and 1 base from J, the junction kept 11 bases outside the gene matches. Germline lookup yields CDR1 SGHRS and CDR2 YFSETQ. This CDR3 comprises 16 residues. The CDR3 DNA sequence: TGCGCCAGCTCCGGGGGGGTAGCGGGAGCCCAAGAGACCCAGTACTTC. Protein product: CASSGGVAGAQETQYF.

The chain couples TRBV11-2 to TRBJ1-5; the match to TRBD1 covers 9 bases. J gave up 2 bases and V 4 bases, and 6 bases lay outside the gene matches. CDR1 is SGHAT, CDR2 FQNNGV, per germline. The CDR3 totals 16 residues. The CDR3 region has the DNA TGTGCCAGCAGCTCCCCGACAGGGGGAGGCAATCAGCCCCAGCATTTT. Residues: CASSSPTGGGNQPQHF.

This chain connects TRBV7-9 to TRBJ2-1; 7 bases agree with TRBD2. The ends lost 3 bases at V and 4 bases at J; junction bases unmatched: 6. Germline V gene data show CDR1 as SEHNR and CDR2 as FQNEAQ (reference sequence). The CDR3 totals 15 residues. CDR3 residues: CASSLGTTEYNEQFF. The CDR3 DNA sequence: TGTGCCAGCAGCTTGGGGACTACTGAATACAATGAGCAGTTCTTC. The full variable domain, in which reference TRBV7-9 and TRBJ2-1 provide the parts outside the CDR3, is DTGVSQNPRHKITKRGQNVTFRCDPISEHNRLYWYRQTLGQGPEFLTYFQNEAQLEKSRLLSDRFSAERPKGSFSTLEIQRTEQGDSAMYLCASSLGTTEYNEQFFGPGTRLTVL.